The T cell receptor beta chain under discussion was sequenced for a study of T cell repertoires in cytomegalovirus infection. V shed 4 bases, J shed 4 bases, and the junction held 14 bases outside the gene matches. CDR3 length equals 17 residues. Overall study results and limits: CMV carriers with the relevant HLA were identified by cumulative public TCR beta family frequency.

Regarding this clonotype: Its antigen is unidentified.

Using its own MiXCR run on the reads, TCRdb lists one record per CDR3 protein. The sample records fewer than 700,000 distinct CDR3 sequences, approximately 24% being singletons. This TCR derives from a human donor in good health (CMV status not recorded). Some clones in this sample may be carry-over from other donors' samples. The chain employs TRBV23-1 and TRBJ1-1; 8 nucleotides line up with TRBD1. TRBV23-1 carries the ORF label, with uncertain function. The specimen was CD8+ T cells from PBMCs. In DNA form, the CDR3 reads TGCGCCAGCAGTCCGCCATTCCTGACAGGGGCTGGCACTGAAGCTTTCTTT. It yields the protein CASSPPFLTGAGTEAFF.